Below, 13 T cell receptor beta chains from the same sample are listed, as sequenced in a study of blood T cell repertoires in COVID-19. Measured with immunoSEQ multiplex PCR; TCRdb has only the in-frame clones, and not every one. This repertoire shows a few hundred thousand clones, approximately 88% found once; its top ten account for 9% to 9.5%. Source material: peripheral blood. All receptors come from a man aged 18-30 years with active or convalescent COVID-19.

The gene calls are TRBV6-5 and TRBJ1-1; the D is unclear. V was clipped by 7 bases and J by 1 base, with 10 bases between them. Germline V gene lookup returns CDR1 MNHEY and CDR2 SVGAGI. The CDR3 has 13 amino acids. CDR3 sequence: CASNPQWNTEAFF. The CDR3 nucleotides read TGTGCCAGCAACCCCCAGTGGAACACTGAAGCTTTCTTT.

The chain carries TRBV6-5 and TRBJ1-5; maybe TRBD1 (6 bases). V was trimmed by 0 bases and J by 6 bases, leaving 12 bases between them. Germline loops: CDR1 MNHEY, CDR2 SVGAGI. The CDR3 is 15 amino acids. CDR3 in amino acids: CASSYSAGAGQPQHF. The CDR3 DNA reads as TGTGCCAGCAGTTACTCTGCGGGGGCGGGTCAGCCCCAGCATTTT.

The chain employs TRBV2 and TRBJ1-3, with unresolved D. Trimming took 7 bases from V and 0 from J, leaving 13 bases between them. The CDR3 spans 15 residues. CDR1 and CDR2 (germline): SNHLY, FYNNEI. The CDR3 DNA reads TGTGCCAGCATTCGGGATTTCAACTCTGGAAACACCATATATTTT. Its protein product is CASIRDFNSGNTIYF.

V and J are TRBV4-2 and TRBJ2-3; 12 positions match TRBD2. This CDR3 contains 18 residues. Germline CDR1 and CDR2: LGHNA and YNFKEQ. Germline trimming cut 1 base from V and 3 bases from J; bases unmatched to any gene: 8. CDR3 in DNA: TGTGCCAGCAGCCAAGGACTAGCGGGGGCCGTCGTAACAGATACGCAGTATTTT. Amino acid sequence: CASSQGLAGAVVTDTQYF.

The CDR3 DNA is TGTGCCAGCAGCTGGGGACAGGGGAATTCACCCCTCCACTTT. It is translated as CASSWGQGNSPLHF. V and J are TRBV11-2 and TRBJ1-6; 10 bases align to TRBD1. Per the germline V gene, CDR1 is SGHAT and CDR2 is FQNNGV. The V and J ends lost 4 bases and 7 bases, in that order; junction bases with no gene match: 1. This CDR3 has 14 amino acids.

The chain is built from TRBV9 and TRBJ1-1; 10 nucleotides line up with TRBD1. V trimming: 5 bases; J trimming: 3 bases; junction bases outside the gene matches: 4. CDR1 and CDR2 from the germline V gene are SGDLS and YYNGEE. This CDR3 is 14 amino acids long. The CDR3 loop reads CASSVGTGDTEAFF. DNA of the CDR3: TGTGCCAGCAGTGTGGGGACAGGGGACACTGAAGCTTTCTTT.

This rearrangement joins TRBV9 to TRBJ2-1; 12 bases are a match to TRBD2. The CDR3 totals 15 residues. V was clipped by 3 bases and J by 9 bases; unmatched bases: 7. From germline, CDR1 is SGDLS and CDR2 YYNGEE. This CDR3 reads CASSATSGGILEQFF. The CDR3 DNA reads TGTGCCAGCAGCGCCACTAGCGGGGGGATCCTTGAGCAGTTCTTC.

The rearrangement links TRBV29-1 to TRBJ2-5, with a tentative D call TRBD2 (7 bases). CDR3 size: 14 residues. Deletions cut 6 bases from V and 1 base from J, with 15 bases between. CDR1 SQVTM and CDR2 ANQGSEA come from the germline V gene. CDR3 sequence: CSVLGGALQETQYF. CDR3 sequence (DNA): TGCAGCGTCCTGGGGGGGGCCCTCCAAGAGACCCAGTACTTC.

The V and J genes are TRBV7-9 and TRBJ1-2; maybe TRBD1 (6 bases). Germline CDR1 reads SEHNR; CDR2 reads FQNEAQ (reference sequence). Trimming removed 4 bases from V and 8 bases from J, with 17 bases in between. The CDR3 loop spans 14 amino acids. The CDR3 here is CASSYRDTPWGYTF. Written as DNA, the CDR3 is TGTGCCAGCAGCTACCGGGACACGCCCTGGGGCTACACCTTC.

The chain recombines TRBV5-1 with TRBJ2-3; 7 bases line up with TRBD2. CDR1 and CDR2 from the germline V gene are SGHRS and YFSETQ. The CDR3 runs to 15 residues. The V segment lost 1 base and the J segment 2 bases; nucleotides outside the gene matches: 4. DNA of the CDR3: TGCGCCAGCAGCTTGTGGGCGGGAGTCACAGATACGCAGTATTTT. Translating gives CASSLWAGVTDTQYF.

In DNA form, the CDR3 reads TGTGCCAGCAGTCAACAGGGGAAACACACTGAAGCTTTCTTT. Translation gives CASSQQGKHTEAFF. The chain couples TRBV6-2 or TRBV6-3 to TRBJ1-1; 7 positions agree with TRBD1. V lost 5 bases to trimming and J lost 3 bases; unmatched junction nucleotides: 6. CDR1 and CDR2 (germline): MNHEY, SVGEGT. CDR3 length equals 14 residues.

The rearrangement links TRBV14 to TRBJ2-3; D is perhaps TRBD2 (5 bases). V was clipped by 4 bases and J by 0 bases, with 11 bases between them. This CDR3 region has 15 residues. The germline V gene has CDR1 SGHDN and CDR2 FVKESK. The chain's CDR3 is CASSPQAGSTDTQYF. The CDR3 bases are TGTGCCAGCAGCCCCCAGGCGGGCAGCACAGATACGCAGTATTTT.

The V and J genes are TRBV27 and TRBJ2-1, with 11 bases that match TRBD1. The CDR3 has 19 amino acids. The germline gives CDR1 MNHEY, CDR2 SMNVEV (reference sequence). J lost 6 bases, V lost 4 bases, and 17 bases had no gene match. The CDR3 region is CASSSQSNPRDRGFNEQFF. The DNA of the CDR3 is TGTGCCAGCAGTTCCCAATCAAACCCCCGGGACAGGGGGTTCAATGAGCAGTTCTTC.